These T cell receptor beta chains were read from a single sample in a study of blood T cell repertoires in COVID-19. This table comes from immunoSEQ multiplex PCR, and its TCRdb copy is limited to in-frame clones, with some not included. The sample has around 78,000 clones; around 86% are singletons. The sample was peripheral blood. These receptor sequences come from a man between 65 and 85 years old with active or convalescent COVID-19. Both conserved end residues are part of each CDR3. The D gene is left open where the match is weak. Size is stated for part of the rows, as once, few or many counts, or as a class when the clone is expanded.

TRBV10-3	NA	14	NA	TRBJ1-2	CAIRQGISNYGYTF	TGTGCCATCAGGCAGGGAATTTCTAACTATGGCTACACCTTC
TRBV6-5	NA	15	NA	TRBJ1-1	CASSQGGRKSTEAFF	TGTGCCAGCAGCCAGGGCGGGAGAAAGAGCACTGAAGCTTTCTTT
TRBV30	NA	13	few	TRBJ1-5	CAWGGSRDQPQHF	TGTGCCTGGGGAGGCTCGCGGGATCAGCCCCAGCATTTT
TRBV7-2	NA	14	NA	TRBJ1-4	CASSPRGLGEKLFF	TGTGCCAGCAGCCCGCGAGGCCTCGGGGAAAAACTGTTTTTT
TRBV30	TRBD1	13	NA	TRBJ1-1	CAWSRDSNTEAFF	TGTGCCTGGAGTAGGGACAGTAACACTGAAGCTTTCTTT
TRBV11-1	TRBD2	13	NA	TRBJ2-5	CASKLAGSETQYF	TGTGCCAGCAAGCTAGCGGGATCTGAGACCCAGTACTTC
TRBV18	NA	13	NA	TRBJ2-3	CASSPPRSDTQYF	TGTGCCAGCTCACCACCGCGGTCAGATACGCAGTATTTT
TRBV28	TRBD1	15	NA	TRBJ1-5	CASTLGTGWDQPQHF	TGTGCCAGCACCCTAGGGACAGGGTGGGATCAGCCCCAGCATTTT
TRBV27	NA	15	once	TRBJ2-5	CASRLAGFVKETQYF	TGTGCCAGCAGGCTGGCAGGGTTTGTGAAGGAGACCCAGTACTTC
TRBV18	NA	13	NA	TRBJ2-3	CASSLPGTDTQYF	TGTGCCAGCTCCCTCCCGGGAACAGATACGCAGTATTTT
TRBV5-1	NA	14	NA	TRBJ2-2	CASRPTGNPGELFF	TGCGCCAGCAGACCTACAGGGAATCCCGGGGAGCTGTTTTTT
TRBV9	NA	17	once	TRBJ2-3	CASSSRQGYSSTDTQYF	TGTGCCAGCAGCTCCCGGCAGGGATACTCTAGCACAGATACGCAGTATTTT
TRBV6-5	TRBD1	14	once	TRBJ1-2	CASSRQGASYGYTF	TGTGCCAGCAGTCGACAGGGGGCATCCTATGGCTACACCTTC
TRBV9	TRBD1	16	NA	TRBJ1-3	CASSTGQGASGNTIYF	TGTGCCAGCAGCACGGGACAGGGGGCTTCTGGAAACACCATATATTTT
TRBV29-1	TRBD2	13	NA	TRBJ2-7	CSVWLGSGDEQYF	TGCAGCGTGTGGCTTGGAAGCGGGGACGAGCAGTACTTC
TRBV25-1	TRBD1	15	NA	TRBJ1-4	CASSPSDRGREKLFF	TGTGCCAGCAGCCCCTCGGACAGGGGAAGGGAAAAACTGTTTTTT
TRBV28	TRBD2	17	NA	TRBJ2-2	CASTERLAGANTGELFF	TGTGCCAGCACAGAAAGACTAGCGGGAGCGAACACCGGGGAGCTGTTTTTT
TRBV5-1	NA	16	NA	TRBJ1-3	CASSLGGVSSGNTIYF	TGCGCCAGCAGCTTAGGGGGGGTCAGCTCTGGAAACACCATATATTTT
TRBV6-5	NA	15	NA	TRBJ2-2	CATSRGETRTGELFF	TGTGCCACCTCACGCGGGGAAACACGGACCGGGGAGCTGTTTTTT
TRBV19	NA	12	NA	TRBJ2-1	CASSSWPNEQFF	TGTGCCAGTAGTTCATGGCCCAATGAGCAGTTCTTC
TRBV9	TRBD2	16	NA	TRBJ2-1	CASSPHGASGSHEQFF	TGTGCCAGCAGCCCCCACGGGGCTAGCGGGAGCCATGAGCAGTTCTTC
TRBV10-3	NA	14	NA	TRBJ2-7	CASRGVGLSAEQYF	TGTGCCAGCAGAGGGGTAGGGTTAAGTGCCGAGCAGTACTTC
TRBV6-5	TRBD2	14	NA	TRBJ2-7	CATNGAGGSYEQYF	TGTGCCACCAACGGGGCGGGAGGGTCCTACGAGCAGTACTTC
TRBV5-6	NA	12	NA	TRBJ1-2	CASSFPTRGYTF	TGTGCCAGCAGCTTCCCCACGAGGGGCTACACCTTC
TRBV28	TRBD1	14	once	TRBJ1-1	CASRTGTANTEAFF	TGTGCCAGCAGAACTGGGACAGCGAACACTGAAGCTTTCTTT
TRBV18	NA	13	NA	TRBJ1-2	CASSPEGTSGYTF	TGTGCCAGCTCACCGGAGGGAACCAGCGGCTACACCTTC
TRBV27	NA	15	NA	TRBJ1-6	CASSFVQSYNSPLHF	TGTGCCAGCAGTTTTGTACAGAGTTATAATTCACCCCTCCACTTT
TRBV5-1	NA	15	once	TRBJ1-1	CASSLATGWDTEAFF	TGCGCCAGCAGCTTGGCCACAGGTTGGGACACTGAAGCTTTCTTT
TRBV23-1	NA	16	NA	TRBJ2-1	CASSQSRLVANGEQFF	TGCGCCAGCAGTCAATCGAGGCTAGTTGCAAACGGTGAGCAGTTCTTC
TRBV30	TRBD1	16	NA	TRBJ1-6	CAWSVSRGQINSPLHF	TGTGCCTGGAGTGTTAGCAGGGGGCAGATTAATTCACCCCTCCACTTT
TRBV30	NA	13	NA	TRBJ1-5	CAWSLGSNQPQHF	TGTGCCTGGAGTCTAGGTAGCAATCAGCCCCAGCATTTT
TRBV28	TRBD1	15	NA	TRBJ1-2	CASESSGTGGSGYTF	TGTGCCAGCGAATCATCCGGGACAGGGGGATCTGGCTACACCTTC
TRBV4-1	TRBD2	15	NA	TRBJ2-7	CASSQVAGGSYEQYF	TGCGCCAGCAGCCAAGTAGCGGGAGGGTCCTACGAGCAGTACTTC
TRBV6-1	TRBD1	17	NA	TRBJ2-7	CASSEGSTGTGIYEQYF	TGTGCCAGCAGTGAGGGATCAACGGGGACAGGGATATACGAGCAGTACTTC
TRBV10-3	NA	15	NA	TRBJ2-1	CAIGGTEPFYNEQFF	TGTGCCATTGGGGGGACAGAACCCTTCTACAATGAGCAGTTCTTC
TRBV27	NA	14	NA	TRBJ1-5	CASRQGYSNQPQHF	TGTGCAAGCAGGCAGGGCTATAGCAATCAGCCCCAGCATTTT
TRBV28	TRBD1	15	NA	TRBJ2-7	CASLLAGTGSYEQYF	TGTGCCAGCCTCCTCGCCGGGACAGGATCCTACGAGCAGTACTTC
TRBV16	TRBD2	13	few	TRBJ2-7	CASSQSRGGEQYF	TGTGCCAGCAGCCAAAGTAGGGGAGGGGAGCAGTACTTC
TRBV5-4	TRBD2	16	NA	TRBJ2-7	CASSLGVAGGPVEQYF	TGTGCCAGCAGCTTGGGCGTGGCGGGAGGGCCAGTCGAGCAGTACTTC
TRBV25-1	NA	15	once	TRBJ1-1	CASRAGSTMNTEAFF	TGTGCCAGCAGGGCCGGGTCCACGATGAACACTGAAGCTTTCTTT
TRBV6-6	TRBD1	15	NA	TRBJ1-6	CASRGDRGNNSPLHF	TGTGCCAGCAGAGGAGACAGGGGTAATAATTCACCCCTCCACTTT